This TCR beta chain was sequenced during a study of early T cells in non-severe SARS-CoV-2 infection. Study-level information: Unsorted whole-blood RNA was sequenced in bulk, leaving chains unpaired. General observations from the study: The study's VDJdb matching favored anti-spike CD8 responses and missed private and CD4 specificities.

The V and J ends lost 5 bases and 6 bases, in that order; junction bases with no gene match: 10. The CDR3 runs to 16 residues. In germline, CDR1 is SGHRS, CDR2 YFSETQ. Details on this clonotype: The antigen is undetermined.

The library protocol tagged individual cDNA molecules with unique molecular identifiers. TCRdb re-analysed the 5' RACE reads in MiXCR, keeping a single row per CDR3 protein. The sample gives roughly 68,000 distinct CDR3 sequences, just under 5% of which show up once; around 5% is in the top ten. This chain links TRBV5-1 with TRBJ2-3, with TRBD1 matching over 12 bases. The sequenced sample was whole blood. The TCR comes from an adult who was a healthcare worker with PCR-confirmed SARS-CoV-2 infection or an uninfected control (not recorded which). The CDR3 DNA is TGCGCCAGCAGACAAACCGGGACAGGGGGCTCGGATACGCAGTATTTT. Translation gives CASRQTGTGGSDTQYF. The full variable domain, with the rest looked up from reference TRBV5-1 and TRBJ2-3, is KAGVTQTPRYLIKTRGQQVTLSCSPISGHRSVSWYQQTPGQGLQFLFEYFSETQRNKGNFPGRFSGRQFSNSRSEMNVSTLELGDSALYLCASRQTGTGGSDTQYFGPGTRLTVL.